One and the same sample provided the 4 T cell receptor beta chains below, sequenced in a study of neurological immune-mediated disorders. MiXCR, run by TCRdb on the 5' RACE reads, gives a single entry per CDR3 protein. In the table there are tens of thousands of distinct CDR3 sequences, over 3.5% of which are singletons. Sample: PBMCs. These receptors came from a man aged 55-75 years with multiple sclerosis.

In this sample, this clonotype turned up many times. As DNA, the CDR3 is TGCAGTGCTAGTCCAGGGAAGGGCACTGAAGCTTTCTTT. As protein: CSASPGKGTEAFF. This rearrangement joins TRBV20-1 to TRBJ1-1; maybe TRBD1 (5 bases). The germline V gene has CDR1 DFQATT and CDR2 SNEGSKA (reference sequence). The CDR3 covers 13 residues. Trimming left V 3 bases short and J 4 bases short, with 12 bases between.

This clonotype has at least ten counts. The chain links TRBV5-1 to TRBJ2-1; D possibly corresponds to TRBD1 (6 bases). The CDR3 length is 14 residues. CDR1 is SGHRS and CDR2 is YFSETQ in the germline V gene. V was clipped by 4 bases and J by 6 bases, with 14 bases between them. The CDR3 sequence: CASSILPGVNEQFF. As DNA, the CDR3 is TGCGCCAGCAGCATTCTGCCAGGGGTCAATGAGCAGTTCTTC.

This clonotype was detected many times. This chain links TRBV12-3 or TRBV12-4 with TRBJ2-5; D is uncertain. This CDR3 has 15 amino acids. Trimming shortened V by 5 bases and J by 4 bases, and 17 bases separated the two germline ends. This CDR3 reads CASSPPGLTRETQYF. Written as DNA, the CDR3 is TGTGCCAGCAGTCCCCCGGGCTTGACGCGAGAGACCCAGTACTTC.

This clonotype appeared many times. The chain couples TRBV20-1 to TRBJ2-3, with no clear D. Trimming stripped 1 base from V and 0 bases from J, with 20 bases between. Germline values: CDR1 DFQATT, CDR2 SNEGSKA (reference sequence). The CDR3 runs 18 residues. This chain's CDR3 is CSARALLAVTASTDTQYF. DNA of the CDR3: TGCAGTGCTAGAGCCCTGCTGGCGGTCACGGCCAGCACAGATACGCAGTATTTT.